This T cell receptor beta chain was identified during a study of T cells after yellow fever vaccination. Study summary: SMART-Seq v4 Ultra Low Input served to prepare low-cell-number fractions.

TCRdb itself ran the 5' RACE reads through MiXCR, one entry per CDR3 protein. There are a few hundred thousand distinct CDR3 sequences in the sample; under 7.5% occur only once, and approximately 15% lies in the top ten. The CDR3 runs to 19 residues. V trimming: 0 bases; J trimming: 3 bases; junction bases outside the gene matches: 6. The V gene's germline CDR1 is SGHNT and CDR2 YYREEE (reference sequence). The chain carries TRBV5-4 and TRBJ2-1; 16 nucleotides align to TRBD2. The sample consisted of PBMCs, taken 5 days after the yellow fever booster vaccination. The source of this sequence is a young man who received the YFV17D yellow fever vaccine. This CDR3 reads CASSLVGTSGRAGYNEQFF. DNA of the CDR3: TGTGCCAGCAGCTTGGTCGGGACTAGCGGGAGGGCCGGCTACAATGAGCAGTTCTTC.